This TCR beta chain was identified during a study of blood T cell repertoires in COVID-19 (dated by TCRdb to 2020 to 2022). Regarding the research as a whole: Collaborator samples came from the United States, Italy and Spain and covered acute and convalescent phases of COVID-19. The material from the prospective study consisted of cDNA or gDNA derived from T cells, B-cell-depleted T cells, or PBMCs. Deeply sampled blood TCRbeta repertoires from subjects exposed to, actively infected with, or recovered from COVID-19 were included in the dataset. A freely available public database, intended as a resource for researchers studying the immune response to SARS-CoV-2, is where the repertoires were released. The samples were drawn from the first 160 participants of the ongoing ImmuneRACE study and from 950 to 1,500 subjects provided by 6 global collaborators. Sample metadata almost always included a de-identified subject ID, COVID-19 status, age in years and sex. HLA class I and class II types, where available, came from metadata supplied by the sample provider rather than from assay-based typing.

Participants in the prospective study were enrolled through a virtual design, were aged about 18 to 90 years, and lived in roughly 24 United States geographic areas. In the prospective study, participants were assigned to cohorts based on the clinical history participants reported in a screening survey and a study questionnaire. Recovered participants in ImmuneRACE Cohort 3 were defined by two consecutive negative NP/OP PCR tests, clearance by a healthcare professional, or resolution of symptoms. Each participant in the prospective study had whole blood, serum and a nasopharyngeal or oropharyngeal swab collected by mobile phlebotomists. Participants in the prospective study had the option to provide additional blood draws and questionnaires over a roughly 2-month period. Blood samples from the prospective study were shipped frozen or at room temperature prior to DNA extraction. The germline V gene (reference sequence) yields MNHEY for CDR1 and SMNVEV for CDR2. CDR3 length: 14 amino acids, cysteine to phenylalanine. Of the read, only the CDR3 DNA is kept; its 42 bases are in frame from base 1. V lost 3 bases and J lost 7 bases; the stretch between them is 15 bases long.

General study outcomes and caveats: The amount of clinical and demographic metadata varied by source and participant and was provided uncurated.

TCRbeta CDR3 regions were amplified from genomic DNA using the immunoSEQ Assay, a bias-controlled multiplex PCR. As for the authors' bioinformatics: The number of nucleated cells in each sample was estimated from the amplification of reference gene primers within the assay. Sequence reads were collapsed and filtered to measure the absolute abundance of every unique TCRbeta CDR3 rearrangement. Productive Simpson clonality was computed per sample as the square root of Simpson's diversity index over productive rearrangements. The clones in this table, taken by TCRdb from immuneACCESS, are in-frame only. Not every clone is retained; where verified, under half of the shortfall comes from an unresolved V gene, and the cause of the rest is unknown. The V and J calls and clone size are taken from that table; D and trimming were inferred from the DNA. For this sample the table gives fewer than 350,000 clones, of which roughly 88% were detected only once. The ten most abundant clones make up about 1% of the sample.

Remarks on this clone: The antigen it recognizes is unknown. Nothing much larger sits one base from this clone, and base qualities are not available.

The TCR originated in a woman in her twenties or thirties who had recovered from COVID-19. Source material: PBMCs or T cells enriched from blood (not recorded which). Here the chain combines TRBV27 and TRBJ1-1; the D region possibly corresponds to TRBD1 (5 bases align). CDR3 protein: CASSFREGINEAFF. The sequenced DNA: TGTGCCAGCAGTTTCCGGGAGGGGATAAATGAAGCTTTCTTT.